This TCR beta chain was sequenced for a study of control samples from healthy donors and cancer patients. The V gene lost 4 bases and the J gene lost 2 bases, with 9 bases spanning the gap. This CDR3 is 13 amino acids long. CDR1 SGHDT and CDR2 YYEEEE come from the germline V gene. Libraries were prepared by immunoSEQ multiplex PCR; TCRdb keeps only in-frame clonotypes and omits some of them. The table includes about 120,000 clones, roughly 90% detected once. The J gene is TRBJ1-2, the V gene TRBV5-6; D not resolved. Specimen: blood. The source is a man between 45 and 60 years old in good health. The CDR3 sequence is CASSRPSNYGYTF. In DNA form, the CDR3 reads TGTGCCAGCAGCCGACCGAGCAACTATGGCTACACCTTC.